One and the same sample provided the 20 T cell receptor beta chains below, sequenced in a study of cytomegalovirus exposure and HLA in healthy donors. 60 Vbeta and 13 Jbeta primers were used in PCR. Using immunoSEQ multiplex PCR, the repertoire was profiled, and TCRdb retains in-frame clones only, with some absent. Recorded for this sample: about 210,000 clones. Source material: PBMCs. The source of these receptors is a woman between 25 and 40 years old in good health and CMV-seropositive.

The rearrangement joins TRBV28 to TRBJ1-1; D remains unclear. Trimming pared 2 bases from V and 2 bases from J, leaving 9 bases between. CDR1 and CDR2 from the germline V gene are MDHEN and SYDVKM. The CDR3 is 14 residues long. In DNA form, the CDR3 reads TGTGCCAGCAGTTTAGTGCAGGAAAACACTGAAGCTTTCTTT. Amino acids: CASSLVQENTEAFF.

The chain links TRBV18 to TRBJ1-1; TRBD1 agrees at 7 bases. CDR1 is KGHSH, CDR2 LQKENI, per germline. The V segment lost 0 bases and the J segment 4 bases; nucleotides outside the gene matches: 14. This CDR3 region has 18 residues. CDR3 DNA: TGTGCCAGCTCACCACCGTCGACAGGGTGGAGTTTTGCCACTGAAGCTTTCTTT. Amino acids: CASSPPSTGWSFATEAFF.

The chain joins TRBV29-1 to TRBJ2-2; TRBD2 matches 11 bases. The germline V gene has CDR1 SQVTM and CDR2 ANQGSEA. V lost 5 bases, J lost 5 bases, and 7 bases stayed unmatched. CDR3 size: 15 residues. CDR3 DNA: TGCAGCGTTCTTCGTCCTAGCGGGAGGACCGGGGAGCTGTTTTTT. Its translation is CSVLRPSGRTGELFF.

The V and J genes are TRBV7-2 and TRBJ2-1; TRBD2 matches 9 bases. The CDR3 runs 16 residues. Germline V gene data show CDR1 as SGHTA and CDR2 as FQGNSA. V lost 5 bases, J lost 3 bases, and 8 bases stayed unmatched. The CDR3 here is CASSRWAGGSYNEQFF. CDR3 bases: TGTGCCAGCAGCCGATGGGCGGGAGGGAGCTACAATGAGCAGTTCTTC.

The J gene is TRBJ1-2, the V gene TRBV28; D possibly corresponds to TRBD1 (6 bases). CDR3 length: 13 residues. CDR1 MDHEN and CDR2 SYDVKM come from the germline V gene. Deletions cut 5 bases from V and 8 bases from J, with 15 bases between. The CDR3 loop is CASSTGTFGGYTF. The CDR3 DNA reads as TGTGCCAGCAGTACTGGGACATTCGGGGGCTACACCTTC.

The chain employs TRBV2 and TRBJ2-7; weak D call: TRBD1 (6 bases). This CDR3 has 14 residues. Germline values: CDR1 SNHLY, CDR2 FYNNEI. CDR3 loop: CAKKPAQGGYEQYF. DNA for the CDR3: TGTGCTAAGAAGCCGGCACAGGGCGGTTACGAGCAGTACTTC.

The chain employs TRBV28 and TRBJ1-1; the match to TRBD1 covers 8 bases. Germline loops: CDR1 MDHEN, CDR2 SYDVKM. V lost 7 bases to trimming and J lost 0 bases; unmatched junction nucleotides: 13. The CDR3 consists of 17 residues. CDR3 amino acids: CASMGDPWTGLNTEAFF. CDR3 nucleotide sequence: TGTGCCAGCATGGGGGATCCATGGACAGGGTTGAACACTGAAGCTTTCTTT.

The rearrangement uses TRBV7-9 and TRBJ1-5; no clear D. The germline V gene has CDR1 SEHNR and CDR2 FQNEAQ (reference sequence). Trimming shortened V by 3 bases and J by 3 bases, and 9 bases separated the two germline ends. This CDR3 has 14 residues. In DNA form, the CDR3 reads TGTGCCAGCAGCTTTGTCAGTACCAATCAGCCCCAGCATTTT. Its protein product is CASSFVSTNQPQHF.

The V and J genes are TRBV6-1 and TRBJ2-1; 7 positions agree with TRBD1. CDR3 length: 15 residues. Germline CDR1 MNHNS, CDR2 SASEGT. The V gene end was trimmed by 4 bases and the J gene end by 4 bases; junction bases not matched to a gene: 7. The CDR3 here is CASSATGKIYNEQFF. CDR3 nucleotides: TGTGCCAGCAGTGCGACAGGGAAAATTTACAATGAGCAGTTCTTC.

This chain links TRBV2 with TRBJ2-6, with D tentatively TRBD2 (5 bases). Per the germline V gene, CDR1 is SNHLY and CDR2 is FYNNEI. The CDR3 is made up of 15 amino acids. The V end was cut by 8 bases, the J end by 2 bases, with 13 bases between. The CDR3, as DNA: TGTGCCAGCGGCGGGCGATCTCCTGGGGCCAACGTCCTGACTTTC. Encoded protein: CASGGRSPGANVLTF.

The CDR3 DNA reads as TGTGCCAGCAGCCACGCTCGACAGGGGCATCAGCCCCAGCATTTT. Translating it yields CASSHARQGHQPQHF. The genes are TRBV12-1 and TRBJ1-5; TRBD1, the table's D call, lacks a check against the DNA. TRBV12-1 is shown as a pseudogene. This CDR3 region has 15 residues.

The chain links TRBV6-5 to TRBJ1-5; D gene uncertain. CDR1 is MNHEY and CDR2 is SVGAGI in the germline V gene. There are 15 residues in the CDR3. Trimming removed 5 bases from V and 7 bases from J, with 18 bases in between. CDR3 DNA: TGTGCCAGCAGTCCCCGGTGGAAGGGAGCCCAGCCCCAGCATTTT. This sequence encodes CASSPRWKGAQPQHF.

This rearrangement joins TRBV27 to TRBJ1-2; D possibly corresponds to TRBD1 (5 bases). The CDR3 is 14 residues long. The V end lost 3 bases, the J end lost 5 bases, and 13 bases lay between the germline ends. Germline V gives CDR1 MNHEY, CDR2 SMNVEV (reference sequence). CDR3: CASSFAGGGYGYTF. CDR3 DNA: TGTGCCAGCAGTTTCGCGGGGGGAGGGTATGGCTACACCTTC.

V usage is TRBV13 and J usage is TRBJ2-1; 11 nucleotides align to TRBD2. The germline gives CDR1 PRHDT, CDR2 FYEKMQ (reference sequence). The ends lost 5 bases at V and 2 bases at J; junction bases unmatched: 5. The CDR3 totals 16 residues. The CDR3 nucleotides read TGTGCCAGCAGCCTGGGGACTAGCGGAGCCTACAATGAGCAGTTCTTC. Its translation: CASSLGTSGAYNEQFF.

The chain has TRBV28 and TRBJ2-4; possibly TRBD2 for D (6 bases). The CDR3 contains 14 residues. Looked up from germline, CDR1 is MDHEN and CDR2 is SYDVKM. The V end was cut by 7 bases, the J end by 1 base, with 11 bases between. CDR3 sequence reads: CASNGGDAKNIQYF. CDR3 in DNA: TGTGCCAGCAACGGCGGGGACGCCAAAAACATTCAGTACTTC.

The gene calls are TRBV6-5 and TRBJ1-4; a possible D gene is TRBD1 (6 bases). The CDR3 is 15 residues long. Trimming removed 4 bases from V and 0 bases from J, with 9 bases in between. The germline gives CDR1 MNHEY, CDR2 SVGAGI. The CDR3 sequence: CASSSGTPTNEKLFF. DNA for the CDR3: TGTGCCAGCAGTTCGGGGACACCAACTAATGAAAAACTGTTTTTT.

The chain carries TRBV4-3 and TRBJ2-5, with D maybe TRBD1 (5 bases). The germline V gene has CDR1 LGHNA and CDR2 YSLEER. V was shortened by 0 bases and J by 1 base, with 15 bases between the two germline ends. This CDR3 is 17 amino acids long. DNA for the CDR3: TGCGCCAGCAGCCAAGAGTGGGGCTCTTACATCCAAGAGACCCAGTACTTC. Its protein product is CASSQEWGSYIQETQYF.

The chain couples TRBV6-5 to TRBJ1-1; D gene uncertain. The CDR3 spans 16 residues. V lost 4 bases to trimming and J lost 0 bases, with 15 bases between them. Germline CDR1 is MNHEY and CDR2 is SVGAGI. This CDR3 reads CASSSQPGPLNTEAFF. The CDR3 DNA reads TGTGCCAGCAGTTCGCAGCCAGGCCCATTGAACACTGAAGCTTTCTTT.

This chain connects TRBV6-1 to TRBJ2-7; 7 bases are a match to TRBD1. V shed 4 bases, J shed 0 bases, and the junction held 3 bases outside the gene matches. This CDR3 comprises 14 residues. CDR1 is MNHNS and CDR2 is SASEGT in the germline V gene. CDR3 nucleotide sequence: TGTGCCAGCAGTGCAGGGGGTACCTCCTACGAGCAGTACTTC. Its translation is CASSAGGTSYEQYF.

The chain employs TRBV6-5 and TRBJ2-5; D perhaps matches TRBD1 (5 bases). Trimming took 5 bases from V and 7 from J, leaving 14 bases between them. CDR1 and CDR2 (germline): MNHEY, SVGAGI. This CDR3 has 13 amino acids. The CDR3 nucleotides are TGTGCCAGCAGTCAGCAGGGTTTGGGGACCCAGTACTTC. It encodes CASSQQGLGTQYF.